The rows below give T cell receptor beta chains drawn from one sample of a study of blood T cells in healthy people across ages. TCRdb called the 5' RACE reads again in MiXCR, with one record for every CDR3 protein. The sample shows 650,000 to 800,000 distinct CDR3 sequences, around 52% of them seen only once. Sequencing was carried out using blood. The receptor source for this set is a woman of 80 years or more in good health. The CDR3 runs from the conserved cysteine through the conserved F or W. The order of the fields is J gene, D gene, V gene, clone size, CDR3 protein, CDR3 DNA. D genes are given only for firm matches. For some rows the clone size is stated as once, few or many, or as a class when expanded; others skip it.

TRBJ2-5 | - | TRBV7-3 | once | CASSFPNRVGQLETQYF | TGTGCCAGCAGCTTCCCCAACAGGGTGGGCCAGTTGGAGACCCAGTACTTC
TRBJ1-6 | - | TRBV6-5 | - | CASEKGGSYNSPLHF | TGTGCCAGCGAGAAGGGGGGGTCCTATAATTCACCCCTCCACTTT
TRBJ1-4 | - | TRBV7-8 | few | CASSLWQGSNEKLFF | TGTGCCAGCAGCTTATGGCAGGGAAGTAATGAAAAACTGTTTTTT
TRBJ2-1 | - | TRBV2 | - | CASYITYNEQFF | TGTGCCAGCTATATTACATACAATGAGCAGTTCTTC
TRBJ1-2 | - | TRBV11-1 | - | CASSQTGSNYGYTF | TGTGCCAGCAGCCAGACTGGGTCTAACTATGGCTACACCTTC
TRBJ2-3 | TRBD1 | TRBV2 | - | CASSGTGRTDTQYF | TGTGCCAGCAGTGGGACAGGCCGCACAGATACGCAGTATTTT
TRBJ1-5 | - | TRBV6-2/TRBV6-3 | - | CASSPRGTNSNQPQHF | TGTGCCAGCAGCCCACGAGGGACCAATAGCAATCAGCCCCAGCATTTT
TRBJ2-1 | TRBD2 | TRBV7-2 | - | CANSPIAGTNEQFF | TGTGCCAACAGCCCGATAGCGGGAACCAATGAGCAGTTCTTC
TRBJ2-7 | - | TRBV21-1 | many | CASSKAQSLTGGHEQYF | TGTGCCAGCAGCAAAGCGCAATCCCTGACAGGGGGCCACGAGCAGTACTTC
TRBJ1-5 | - | TRBV6-5 | - | CASGWAPNQPQHF | TGTGCCAGCGGTTGGGCCCCTAATCAGCCCCAGCATTTT
TRBJ1-2 | - | TRBV6-5 | - | CASGRAASYGYTF | TGTGCCAGCGGACGGGCGGCGAGCTATGGCTACACCTTC
TRBJ2-4 | TRBD2 | TRBV12-3/TRBV12-4 | - | CASSLLAGNIQYF | TGTGCCAGCAGTTTACTAGCGGGAAACATTCAGTACTTC
TRBJ2-7 | TRBD2 | TRBV29-1 | few | CSVEASGSPYEQYF | TGCAGCGTTGAAGCGAGCGGGAGTCCCTACGAGCAGTACTTC
TRBJ2-1 | TRBD2 | TRBV20-1 | - | CSARMGLAPPYNEQFF | TGCAGTGCTAGAATGGGACTAGCGCCTCCCTACAATGAGCAGTTCTTC
TRBJ1-2 | - | TRBV5-1 | many | CASSLEGVPYGYTF | TGCGCCAGCAGCTTGGAAGGGGTCCCCTATGGCTACACCTTC
TRBJ2-1 | - | TRBV7-9 | - | CASSPGHPYNEQFF | TGTGCCAGCAGCCCGGGACACCCCTACAATGAGCAGTTCTTC
TRBJ1-5 | - | TRBV10-3 | - | CAIGGSNQPQHF | TGTGCCATCGGGGGCAGCAATCAGCCCCAGCATTTT
TRBJ2-7 | TRBD2 | TRBV7-9 | - | CASSPRTSGNSYNERYF | TGTGCCAGCAGCCCTCGGACTAGCGGGAACTCCTACAATGAGCGGTACTTC
TRBJ2-7 | TRBD2 | TRBV20-1 | - | CSASLLAGAYNEQYF | TGCAGTGCTAGTTTGCTAGCGGGGGCGTACAATGAGCAGTACTTC
TRBJ2-1 | - | TRBV10-3 | few | CAISEGPGQDNEQFF | TGTGCCATCAGTGAGGGGCCGGGACAAGACAATGAGCAGTTCTTC
TRBJ2-7 | - | TRBV12-3/TRBV12-4 | many | CASSSSWERREQYF | TGTGCCAGCAGTTCCTCCTGGGAGAGGCGGGAGCAGTACTTC
TRBJ1-5 | TRBD1 | TRBV7-2 | many | CASSLDRGHDQPQHF | TGTGCCAGCAGCTTGGACAGGGGGCACGATCAGCCCCAGCATTTT
TRBJ2-3 | - | TRBV4-3 | - | CASSQGGGQPYF | TGCGCCAGCAGCCAAGGGGGCGGGCAGCCGTATTTT
TRBJ2-5 | TRBD2 | TRBV2 | - | CASSGLTSQETRYF | TGTGCCAGCAGTGGTTTGACTAGCCAAGAGACCCGGTACTTC
TRBJ1-1 | - | TRBV5-1 | many | CASSFGQGKTEAFF | TGCGCCAGCAGCTTTGGGCAGGGCAAGACTGAAGCTTTCTTT
TRBJ1-6 | TRBD1 | TRBV7-2 | - | CASSLTGVGSPLHF | TGTGCCAGCAGCTTAACAGGGGTGGGTTCACCCCTCCACTTT
TRBJ2-1 | - | TRBV27 | many | CASSLGSQSSYNEQFF | TGTGCCAGCAGTTTGGGCAGCCAAAGCTCCTACAATGAGCAGTTCTTC